The 17 T cell receptor beta chains below all came from one sample that was sequenced in a study of long-term antiretroviral therapy in people with HIV. Survey-level immunoSEQ v3.0 assays were run. Some clones are missing from TCRdb's copy, which holds only in-frame ones; the method was immunoSEQ multiplex PCR. The sample records about 27,000 clones, 65% to 85% being singletons. The sequences come from unsorted PBMCs, collected 3 years after starting antiretroviral therapy. These receptor sequences come from a man in his forties or fifties with HIV.

The chain links TRBV10-3 to TRBJ2-5, with 8 bases fitting TRBD2. The germline CDR1 and CDR2 sequences are ENHRY and SYGVKD. The CDR3 is 13 amino acids. V dropped 3 bases and J dropped 5; count of bases not matched to a gene: 2. The CDR3 here is CAISDRGGETQYF. The CDR3 coding sequence is TGTGCCATCAGTGATCGGGGGGGGGAGACCCAGTACTTC.

This sequence joins TRBV7-3 and TRBJ2-7; D is perhaps TRBD2 (6 bases). Between the trimmed V and J ends, which lost 4 bases and 7 bases, there was a span of 14 bases. The CDR3 runs 13 residues. In germline, CDR1 is SGHTA, CDR2 FQGTGA. The CDR3 nucleotides are TGTGCCAGCAGCTCGGGAGATGAAGATGAGCAGTACTTC. Protein sequence: CASSSGDEDEQYF.

Remarks on this clone: The junction does not match germline at one end; this may be a read error. Other DNA sequences in this specimen translate into the identical CDR3. The V call is TRBV5-1, the J call TRBJ2-7; possibly TRBD1 for D (5 bases). This CDR3 comprises 18 residues. Germline lookup yields CDR1 SGHRS and CDR2 YFSETQ. This CDR3 reads CASSYPAPTAKVRSGQYF. CDR3 DNA: TGTGCCAGCAGCTATCCAGCTCCGACAGCTAAGGTCCGTTCAGGGCAGTACTTC.

The gene calls are TRBV27 and TRBJ1-2, with 10 bases matching TRBD1. Germline V gene lookup returns CDR1 MNHEY and CDR2 SMNVEV (reference sequence). V dropped 6 bases and J dropped 4; count of bases not matched to a gene: 11. The CDR3 is 16 residues long. CDR3 loop: CASSGGQGRRAYGYTF. The CDR3, as DNA: TGTGCCAGCAGCGGGGGACAGGGGCGCAGAGCCTATGGCTACACCTTC.

The rearrangement joins TRBV30 to TRBJ2-6; the D is unclear. Deletions cut 2 bases from V and 0 bases from J, with 8 bases between. The CDR3 totals 15 residues. The V gene's germline CDR1 is GTSNPN and CDR2 SVGIG (reference sequence). CDR3 DNA sequence: TGTGCCTGGAGTTTCTTAAGCTCTGGGGCCAACGTCCTGACTTTC. Protein: CAWSFLSSGANVLTF.

The CDR3 coding sequence is TGTGCCAGCAGTGTGTCAAGCGGGAGGGCCTCTGAGCAGTTCTTC. Residues: CASSVSSGRASEQFF. The rearrangement joins TRBV2 to TRBJ2-1; 10 bases fit TRBD2. Germline V lookup: CDR1 SNHLY, CDR2 FYNNEI. V was pared by 4 bases and J by 9 bases, with 9 bases of the junction left unmatched. This CDR3 has 15 amino acids. Full variable domain (remainder filled in from reference TRBV2 and TRBJ2-1): EPEVTQTPSHQVTQMGQEVILRCVPISNHLYFYWYRQILGQKVEFLVSFYNNEISEKSEIFDDQFSVERPDGSNFTLKIRSTKLEDSAMYFCASSVSSGRASEQFFGPGTRLTVL.

The rearrangement links TRBV2 to TRBJ2-7; tentative D call: TRBD2 (5 bases). The CDR3 contains 15 residues. V was pared by 6 bases and J by 1 base, with 16 bases between. Germline CDR1 reads SNHLY; CDR2 reads FYNNEI. The DNA of the CDR3 is TGTGCCAGCAGCCACGGGGAACTGTCTTCCTACGAGCAGTACTTC. This encodes CASSHGELSSYEQYF. The full variable domain, with the rest looked up from reference TRBV2 and TRBJ2-7, is EPEVTQTPSHQVTQMGQEVILRCVPISNHLYFYWYRQILGQKVEFLVSFYNNEISEKSEIFDDQFSVERPDGSNFTLKIRSTKLEDSAMYFCASSHGELSSYEQYFGPGTRLTVT.

CDR3 residues: CASSPRAGAGDSYNEQFF. The CDR3 nucleotides read TGTGCCAGCAGCCCCCGGGCGGGAGCGGGGGACTCCTACAATGAGCAGTTCTTC. J is TRBJ2-1 and V is TRBV5-4; 8 nucleotides line up with TRBD2. In germline, CDR1 is SGHNT, CDR2 YYREEE (reference sequence). J gave up 0 bases and V 4 bases, and 12 bases lay outside the gene matches. The CDR3 spans 18 residues.

The count of this clone is one. This chain uses TRBV4-1 with TRBJ2-7; TRBD1 agrees at 7 bases. J gave up 3 bases and V 1 base, and 9 bases lay outside the gene matches. Germline CDR1 reads MGHRA; CDR2 reads YSYEKL. The CDR3 is made up of 16 amino acids. The CDR3, as DNA: TGCGCCAGCAGCCAAGGTGGGCAGGGGGAATTCTACGAGCAGTACTTC. It yields the protein CASSQGGQGEFYEQYF.

The chain joins TRBV7-9 to TRBJ2-1, with 8 bases lining up with TRBD1. From germline, CDR1 is SEHNR and CDR2 FQNEAQ (reference sequence). V gave up 5 bases and J gave up 9 bases; unmatched junction bases: 9. CDR3 length: 14 residues. CDR3 residues: CASSQGQGWGEQFF. CDR3 bases: TGTGCCAGCAGCCAAGGACAGGGTTGGGGTGAGCAGTTCTTC.

This clone was observed a few times. This chain links TRBV2 with TRBJ2-7, with D possibly TRBD1 on 6 matching bases. V shed 8 bases and J shed 5 bases, with 13 bases lying between them. CDR3 size: 12 residues. CDR1 SNHLY and CDR2 FYNNEI come from the germline V gene. The DNA for the CDR3 is TGTGCCAGCGAGCAGGGGTCCCACGAGCAGTACTTC. Its protein is CASEQGSHEQYF.

The J gene is TRBJ2-3, the V gene TRBV18; D is unresolved. The germline V gene has CDR1 KGHSH and CDR2 LQKENI. The CDR3 is 16 residues long. V was trimmed by 3 bases and J by 0 bases, leaving 13 bases between them. The CDR3 here is CASSPQKLFSTDTQYF. CDR3 coding DNA: TGTGCCAGCTCACCCCAAAAACTCTTTAGCACAGATACGCAGTATTTT.

This clone has a handful of counts. This chain joins TRBV2 and TRBJ1-1, with D unclear. The CDR3 is 12 amino acids. V lost 1 base to trimming and J lost 5 bases, with 5 bases between them. Germline V gives CDR1 SNHLY, CDR2 FYNNEI. CDR3 nucleotides: TGTGCCAGCAGTGAAGAGCGGACTGAAGCTTTCTTT. It is translated as CASSEERTEAFF.

V gene TRBV5-6 combines with J gene TRBJ2-7, with D maybe TRBD1 (6 bases). The CDR3 has 17 residues. Germline assignment: CDR1 SGHDT and CDR2 YYEEEE. V shed 2 bases and J shed 1 base, with 19 bases lying between them. The CDR3 DNA reads TGTGCCAGCAGCTTATCCGGAGTCTGGGACAAATCCTACGAGCAGTACTTC. It specifies CASSLSGVWDKSYEQYF.

The CDR3 nucleotides read TGCGCCAGCAGCTCACTACTAGCGGGAGGAGGTGATGAGCAGTTCTTC. Its translation: CASSSLLAGGGDEQFF. The chain recombines TRBV5-1 with TRBJ2-1; 12 nucleotides line up with TRBD2. V lost 3 bases to trimming and J lost 8 bases; unmatched junction nucleotides: 9. The germline V gene encodes CDR1 SGHRS and CDR2 YFSETQ. The CDR3 extends over 16 amino acids.

A single count supports this clone. V gene TRBV27 combines with J gene TRBJ2-1; D perhaps matches TRBD1 (6 bases). The CDR3 extends over 14 amino acids. CDR1 and CDR2 (germline): MNHEY, SMNVEV (reference sequence). The V end lost 4 bases, the J end lost 7 bases, and 14 bases lay between the germline ends. DNA for the CDR3: TGTGCCAGCAGTTCGCAGGGGCTGTTGAATGAGCAGTTCTTC. It specifies CASSSQGLLNEQFF.

This clone was seen once. The chain combines TRBV27 with TRBJ1-1, with 8 bases fitting TRBD1. Germline assignment: CDR1 MNHEY and CDR2 SMNVEV (reference sequence). Losses at the gene ends were 3 bases for V and 1 base for J; bases not matched to a gene: 7. The CDR3 extends over 16 amino acids. DNA for the CDR3: TGTGCCAGCAGTTTCTTGCCGGGACAGGAGAACACTGAAGCTTTCTTT. Translating gives CASSFLPGQENTEAFF.